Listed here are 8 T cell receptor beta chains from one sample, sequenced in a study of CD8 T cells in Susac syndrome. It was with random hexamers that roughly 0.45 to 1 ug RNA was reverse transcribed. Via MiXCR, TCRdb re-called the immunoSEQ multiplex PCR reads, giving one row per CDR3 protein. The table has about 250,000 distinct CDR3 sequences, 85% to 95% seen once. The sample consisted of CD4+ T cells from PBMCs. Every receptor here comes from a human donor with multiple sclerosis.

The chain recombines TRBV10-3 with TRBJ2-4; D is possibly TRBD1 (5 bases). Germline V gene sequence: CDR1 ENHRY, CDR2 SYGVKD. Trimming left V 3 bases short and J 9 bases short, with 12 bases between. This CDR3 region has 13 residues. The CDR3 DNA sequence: TGTGCCATCAGTGAAGGGGTCTCCGGCATTCAGTACTTC. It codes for CAISEGVSGIQYF.

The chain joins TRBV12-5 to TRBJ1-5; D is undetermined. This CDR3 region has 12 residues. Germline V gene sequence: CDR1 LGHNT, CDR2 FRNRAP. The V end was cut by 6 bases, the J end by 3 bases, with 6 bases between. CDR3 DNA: TGTGCTAGTGGCTCATACAATCAGCCCCAGCATTTT. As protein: CASGSYNQPQHF. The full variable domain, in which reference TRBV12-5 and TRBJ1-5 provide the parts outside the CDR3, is DARVTQTPRHKVTEMGQEVTMRCQPILGHNTVFWYRQTMMQGLELLAYFRNRAPLDDSGMPKDRFSAEMPDATLATLKIQPSEPRDSAVYFCASGSYNQPQHFGDGTRLSIL.

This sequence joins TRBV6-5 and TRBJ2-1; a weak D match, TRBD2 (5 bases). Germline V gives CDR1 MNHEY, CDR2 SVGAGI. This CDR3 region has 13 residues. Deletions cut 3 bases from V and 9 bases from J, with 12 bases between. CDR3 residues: CASSYRGRPEQFF. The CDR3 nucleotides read TGTGCCAGCAGTTATCGGGGAAGGCCTGAGCAGTTCTTC.

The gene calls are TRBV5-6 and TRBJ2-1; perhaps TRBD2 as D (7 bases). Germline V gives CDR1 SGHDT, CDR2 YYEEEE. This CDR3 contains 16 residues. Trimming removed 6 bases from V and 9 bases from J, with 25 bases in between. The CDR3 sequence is CASIPRSSGGGGEQFF. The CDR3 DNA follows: TGTGCCAGCATCCCGCGATCATCGGGGGGCGGAGGTGAGCAGTTCTTC.

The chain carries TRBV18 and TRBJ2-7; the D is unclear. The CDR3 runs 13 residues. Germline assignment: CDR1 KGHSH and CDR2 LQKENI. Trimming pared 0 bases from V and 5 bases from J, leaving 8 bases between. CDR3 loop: CASSPPTSDEQYV. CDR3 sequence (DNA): TGTGCCAGCTCACCACCGACTTCTGACGAGCAGTACGTC.

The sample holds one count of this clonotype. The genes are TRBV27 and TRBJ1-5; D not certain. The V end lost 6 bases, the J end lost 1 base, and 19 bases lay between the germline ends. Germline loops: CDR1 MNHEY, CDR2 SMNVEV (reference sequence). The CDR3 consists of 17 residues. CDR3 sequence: CASSPWSHQKSNQPQHF. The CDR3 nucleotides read TGTGCCAGCAGCCCTTGGTCCCATCAGAAGAGCAATCAGCCCCAGCATTTT.

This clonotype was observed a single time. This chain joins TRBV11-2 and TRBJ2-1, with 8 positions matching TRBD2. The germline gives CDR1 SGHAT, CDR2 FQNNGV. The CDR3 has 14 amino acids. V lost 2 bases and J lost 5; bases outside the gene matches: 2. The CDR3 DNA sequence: TGTGCCAGCAGCTTAACGCGGGGGGACAATGAGCAGTTCTTC. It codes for CASSLTRGDNEQFF. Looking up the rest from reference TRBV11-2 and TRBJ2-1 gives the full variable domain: EAGVAQSPRYKIIEKRQSVAFWCNPISGHATLYWYQQILGQGPKLLIQFQNNGVVDDSQLPKDRFSAERLKGVDSTLKIQPAKLEDSAVYLCASSLTRGDNEQFFGPGTRLTVL.

CDR3 amino acids: CASSIWGSEQFF. In nucleotides, the CDR3 is TGTGCCAGTAGTATCTGGGGAAGCGAGCAGTTCTTC. The chain links TRBV19 to TRBJ2-1; D unclear. The ends were cut back, 3 bases at V and 10 bases at J, with 10 bases in the middle. CDR1 and CDR2 (germline): LNHDA, SQIVND (reference sequence). The length of the CDR3 is 12 residues.